This passage covers 20 T cell receptor beta chains from one sample sequenced in a study of monozygotic twins with inflammatory bowel disease. Each CDR3 protein gets one entry in TCRdb, which reprocessed the 5' RACE reads and gives no DNA. The repertoire table contains fewer than 400,000 distinct CDR3 sequences. The sequencing input was blood. These receptors all stem from a human donor with ulcerative colitis or Crohn's disease, or a healthy co-twin of an affected twin (not recorded which).

This sequence joins TRBV24-1 and TRBJ1-5. This CDR3 region has 12 residues. Germline values: CDR1 KGHDR, CDR2 SFDVKD. CDR3 protein: CATSDAGERLHF.

The rearrangement joins TRBV20-1 to TRBJ2-2; TCRdb outputs TRBD1, but without DNA this stays unchecked. The CDR3 is made up of 14 amino acids. Germline V lookup: CDR1 DFQATT, CDR2 SNEGSKA (reference sequence). The CDR3 here is CSASKDRNTGELFF.

The chain recombines TRBV5-6 with TRBJ1-5; the TRBD1 assignment by TCRdb is unverifiable without DNA. Germline V gene data show CDR1 as SGHDT and CDR2 as YYEEEE. CDR3 length: 15 amino acids. The CDR3 sequence is CASSWGGTGNQPQHF.

The chain couples TRBV6-5 to TRBJ1-2. The germline CDR1 and CDR2 sequences are MNHEY and SVGAGI. The CDR3 has 14 amino acids. The CDR3 loop is CASSYKGRNYGYTF.

The chain combines TRBV5-1 with TRBJ2-5. CDR3 length: 14 amino acids. Germline CDR1 reads SGHRS; CDR2 reads YFSETQ. CDR3 loop: CASSLRPIQETQYF.

This chain links TRBV3-1 with TRBJ2-7; TCRdb gives TRBD1 as the D gene, but with no DNA this cannot be confirmed. Per germline, CDR1 LGHDT and CDR2 YNNKEL (reference sequence). This CDR3 is built from 16 residues. The CDR3 is CASSQLDRGRPYEQYF.

The chain carries TRBV25-1 and TRBJ1-1; TCRdb names TRBD1, which stays unverified in the absence of DNA. The CDR3 runs to 17 residues. Germline V gives CDR1 MGHDK, CDR2 SYGVNS. The CDR3 sequence is CASSESDRGLRNTEAFF.

CDR3 region: CSARGLEGGAGNTIYF. The rearrangement links TRBV20-1 to TRBJ1-3. The CDR3 loop spans 16 amino acids. Germline lookup yields CDR1 DFQATT and CDR2 SNEGSKA (reference sequence).

CDR3 sequence: CASSLQTGTGYEGTPLHF. The J gene is TRBJ1-6, the V gene TRBV5-1; TCRdb names TRBD1, which stays unverified in the absence of DNA. The germline V gene encodes CDR1 SGHRS and CDR2 YFSETQ. The CDR3 totals 18 residues. The entire variable domain, with the rest obtained from reference TRBV5-1 and TRBJ1-6, is as follows: KAGVTQTPRYLIKTRGQQVTLSCSPISGHRSVSWYQQTPGQGLQFLFEYFSETQRNKGNFPGRFSGRQFSNSRSEMNVSTLELGDSALYLCASSLQTGTGYEGTPLHFGNGTRLTVT.

This chain links TRBV5-1 with TRBJ1-4; TCRdb selects TRBD1, and the lack of DNA leaves this call unchecked. In germline, CDR1 is SGHRS, CDR2 YFSETQ. CDR3 length equals 16 residues. CDR3 sequence reads: CASSYSTGTDNEKLFF.

J is TRBJ1-5 and V is TRBV7-2; TCRdb's assignment of TRBD1 cannot be checked, as there is no DNA. The V gene's germline CDR1 is SGHTA and CDR2 FQGNSA. The CDR3 is made up of 15 amino acids. The CDR3 sequence is CASSLGDSHNQPQHF. Variable domain in full (rest from reference TRBV7-2 and TRBJ1-5): GAGVSQSPSNKVTEKGKDVELRCDPISGHTALYWYRQSLGQGLEFLIYFQGNSAPDKSGLPSDRFSAERTGGSVSTLTIQRTQQEDSAVYLCASSLGDSHNQPQHFGDGTRLSIL.

This chain joins TRBV7-8 and TRBJ1-1; there is no DNA to check the TCRdb D call of TRBD1. This CDR3 region has 18 residues. Germline CDR1 SGHVS, CDR2 FQNEAQ. The CDR3 region is CASSAHARARGMGTEAFF.

The V gene is TRBV30, the J gene TRBJ2-1. The CDR3 runs 12 residues. Germline V CDR1 and CDR2: GTSNPN, SVGIG (reference sequence). The CDR3 loop reads CAWGKLDNEQFF.

V gene TRBV7-6 combines with J gene TRBJ1-1. Looked up from germline, CDR1 is SGHVS and CDR2 is FNYEAQ. The length of the CDR3 is 15 residues. CDR3 region: CASSIALLENTEAFF.

The V gene is TRBV7-9, the J gene TRBJ2-2. This CDR3 region has 12 residues. Germline CDR1 SEHNR, CDR2 FQNEAQ (reference sequence). CDR3 residues: CASSSPIGELFF. Supplemented by reference TRBV7-9 and TRBJ2-2, the full variable domain reads DTGVSQNPRHKITKRGQNVTFRCDPISEHNRLYWYRQTLGQGPEFLTYFQNEAQLEKSRLLSDRFSAERPKGSFSTLEIQRTEQGDSAMYLCASSSPIGELFFGEGSRLTVL.

This chain uses TRBV28 with TRBJ1-5. CDR1 is MDHEN and CDR2 is SYDVKM in the germline V gene. This CDR3 is 16 amino acids long. The CDR3 loop is CASSFRGQGGNQPQHF.

Here the CDR3 reads CASSLETSSDTQYF. The chain uses TRBV5-4 and TRBJ2-3. This CDR3 has 14 residues. Per germline, CDR1 SGHNT and CDR2 YYREEE (reference sequence).

The chain uses TRBV12-3 or TRBV12-4 and TRBJ2-7; absent DNA, TCRdb's TRBD2 call cannot be checked. The CDR3 spans 14 residues. The CDR3 loop reads CASSSSGGAYEQYF.

The genes are TRBV5-1 and TRBJ2-1; the TCRdb call, TRBD1, lacks DNA for checking. Germline V lookup: CDR1 SGHRS, CDR2 YFSETQ. CDR3 size: 14 residues. The CDR3 sequence is CASSLDRGPGEQFF. Full variable domain (outside the CDR3, taken from reference TRBV5-1 and TRBJ2-1): KAGVTQTPRYLIKTRGQQVTLSCSPISGHRSVSWYQQTPGQGLQFLFEYFSETQRNKGNFPGRFSGRQFSNSRSEMNVSTLELGDSALYLCASSLDRGPGEQFFGPGTRLTVL.

V and J are TRBV12-3 or TRBV12-4 and TRBJ1-2. This CDR3 contains 13 residues. The CDR3 sequence: CASSLLQGGGYTF.